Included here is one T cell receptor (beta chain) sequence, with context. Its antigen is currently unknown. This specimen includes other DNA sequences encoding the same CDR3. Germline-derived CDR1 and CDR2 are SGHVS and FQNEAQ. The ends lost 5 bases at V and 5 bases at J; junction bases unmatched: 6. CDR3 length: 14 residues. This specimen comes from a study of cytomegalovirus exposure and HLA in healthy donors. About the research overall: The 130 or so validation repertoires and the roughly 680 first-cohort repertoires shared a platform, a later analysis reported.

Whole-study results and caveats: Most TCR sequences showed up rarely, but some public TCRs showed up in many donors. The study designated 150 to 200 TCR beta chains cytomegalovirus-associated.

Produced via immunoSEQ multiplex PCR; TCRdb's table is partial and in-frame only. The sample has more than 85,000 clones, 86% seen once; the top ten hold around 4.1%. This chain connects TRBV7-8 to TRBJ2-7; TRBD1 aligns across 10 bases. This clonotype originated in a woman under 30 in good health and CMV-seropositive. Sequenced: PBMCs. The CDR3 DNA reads TGTGCCAGCAGCCCCCGGGACAGGGGACACGAGCAGTACTTC. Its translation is CASSPRDRGHEQYF.